These T cell receptor beta chains were read from a single sample in a study of T-cell memory formation after mild COVID-19. Via MiXCR, TCRdb re-called the 5' RACE reads, giving one row per CDR3 protein. This table holds 140,000 or so distinct CDR3 sequences, approximately 21% found once. The specimen sequenced was PBMCs or a T cell subset sorted from them (not recorded which). Receptors originate from an adult woman who had mild COVID-19 (a few samples of this study predate the infection). Cell type and time point are not known. CDR3s include the opening cysteine and the closing phenylalanine or tryptophan. Fields, in order: V gene, clone size, D gene, J gene, CDR3 DNA, CDR3 protein. The D gene is left open where the match is weak. Rows give clone size only sometimes, using once, few, many, or a class for an expanded clone.

>TRBV24-1|few|TRBD2|TRBJ2-1
TGTGCCACCAGTGATCCCTTAGCGGGGCGTGAGCAGTTCTTC
CATSDPLAGREQFF
>TRBV5-1|-|TRBD2|TRBJ2-5
TGCGCCAGCAGCTACCAGCGGGAGTTGGAGACCCAGTACTTC
CASSYQRELETQYF
>TRBV7-2|few|TRBD1|TRBJ1-2
TGTGCCAGCCGGGGACCGACAGGGGTTCGTGGCTACACCTTC
CASRGPTGVRGYTF
>TRBV7-3|-|-|TRBJ2-3
TGTGCCAGCAGCTCCGGACTAACGACAGATACGCAGTATTTT
CASSSGLTTDTQYF
>TRBV9|-|-|TRBJ1-5
TGTGCCAGCAGCGTAGATGCAGGGCGGGAGCCCCAGCATTTT
CASSVDAGREPQHF
>TRBV5-5|few|-|TRBJ1-5
TGTGCCAGCAGTCGTCTACCTGGGAGCAATCAGCCCCAGCATTTT
CASSRLPGSNQPQHF
>TRBV7-2|-|-|TRBJ2-1
TGTGCCAGCAGCTTAAAACGGTACAATGAGCAGTTCTTC
CASSLKRYNEQFF
>TRBV7-9|-|-|TRBJ2-5
TGTGCCAGCAGCTTAAGTGGTCAAGAGACCCAGTACTTC
CASSLSGQETQYF
>TRBV7-6|-|-|TRBJ1-1
TGTGCCAGCAGCTTTGGGCAGGGCGCGACTGAAGCTTTCTTT
CASSFGQGATEAFF
>TRBV7-2|-|TRBD2|TRBJ2-1
TGTGCCAGCAGCTTAGGTTTTGCGGGGGTAGGCAATGAGCAGTTCTTC
CASSLGFAGVGNEQFF
>TRBV12-3/TRBV12-4|once|-|TRBJ1-2
TGTGCCAGCAGTTCCGGACGTCAAGGGGGTGGCTACACCTTC
CASSSGRQGGGYTF
>TRBV24-1|-|TRBD2|TRBJ2-1
TGTGCCACCAGTAGGACTAGCGGGAGGTTAGATGAGCAGTTCTTC
CATSRTSGRLDEQFF